These T cell receptor beta chains were read from a single sample in a study of OX40 agonist ivuxolimab in advanced cancers. Repertoires were generated with immunoSEQ multiplex PCR, while TCRdb's copy carries only in-frame clones and drops some. Of 62,000 or so clones listed, more than 80% are singletons. The specimen was CD4+ or CD8+ T cells sorted from blood, collected in a trial of the OX40 agonist ivuxolimab. All receptors derive from an adult with an advanced solid tumor such as melanoma, head and neck, liver or kidney cancer. Each CDR3 is given with its conserved first and last residue.

v_call: TRBV9; j_call: TRBJ2-7; cdr3_aa: CASSVGSNSYEQYF
v_call: TRBV7-2; j_call: TRBJ2-1; cdr3_aa: CASSPGTSGPYPTYNEQFF
v_call: TRBV7-9; j_call: TRBJ1-1; cdr3_aa: CASSYLGDNTEAFF
v_call: TRBV7-9; j_call: TRBJ2-7; cdr3_aa: CASSPKRAGAFYEQYF
v_call: TRBV25-1; j_call: TRBJ2-3; cdr3_aa: CASSVSRGGSTDTQYF
v_call: TRBV28; j_call: TRBJ1-4; cdr3_aa: CAILSTPGQGNEKLFF
v_call: TRBV6-1; j_call: TRBJ1-1; cdr3_aa: CASRLTGGRAFF
v_call: TRBV27; j_call: TRBJ2-2; cdr3_aa: CASTRWGSGELFF
v_call: TRBV29-1; j_call: TRBJ1-2; cdr3_aa: CSVWVQDSRDYGYTF
v_call: TRBV2; j_call: TRBJ2-1; cdr3_aa: CASSVGSLRNEQFF
v_call: TRBV5-1; j_call: TRBJ2-7; cdr3_aa: CASSAQGVSGEQYF
v_call: TRBV2; j_call: TRBJ2-1; cdr3_aa: CASATSEGNEQFF
v_call: TRBV6-4; j_call: TRBJ1-3; cdr3_aa: CASSVCDRGPGNTIYF
v_call: TRBV19; j_call: TRBJ2-1; cdr3_aa: CASSILLTFPNSYNEQFF
v_call: TRBV4-2; j_call: TRBJ2-1; cdr3_aa: CASSQTIGNAGQGNYNEQFF
v_call: TRBV5-1; j_call: TRBJ2-5; cdr3_aa: CASSTGTFRESKETQYF
v_call: TRBV7-9; j_call: TRBJ2-3; cdr3_aa: CASSRAPQGADTQYF
v_call: TRBV29-1; j_call: TRBJ1-1; cdr3_aa: CSATGGAGTEAFF
v_call: TRBV10-3; j_call: TRBJ2-3; cdr3_aa: CAISPRGREGPDTQYF
v_call: TRBV28; j_call: TRBJ2-1; cdr3_aa: CASSLGNEQFF
v_call: TRBV6-5; j_call: TRBJ1-1; cdr3_aa: CASSPGGRTEAFF
v_call: TRBV15; j_call: TRBJ2-6; cdr3_aa: CATSRKGQGIVGANVLTF
v_call: TRBV28; j_call: TRBJ2-7; cdr3_aa: CASTGGPIYEQYF
v_call: TRBV7-9; j_call: TRBJ2-5; cdr3_aa: CASSGTGTSGETQYF
v_call: TRBV28; j_call: TRBJ1-3; cdr3_aa: CASSSHSGNTIYF